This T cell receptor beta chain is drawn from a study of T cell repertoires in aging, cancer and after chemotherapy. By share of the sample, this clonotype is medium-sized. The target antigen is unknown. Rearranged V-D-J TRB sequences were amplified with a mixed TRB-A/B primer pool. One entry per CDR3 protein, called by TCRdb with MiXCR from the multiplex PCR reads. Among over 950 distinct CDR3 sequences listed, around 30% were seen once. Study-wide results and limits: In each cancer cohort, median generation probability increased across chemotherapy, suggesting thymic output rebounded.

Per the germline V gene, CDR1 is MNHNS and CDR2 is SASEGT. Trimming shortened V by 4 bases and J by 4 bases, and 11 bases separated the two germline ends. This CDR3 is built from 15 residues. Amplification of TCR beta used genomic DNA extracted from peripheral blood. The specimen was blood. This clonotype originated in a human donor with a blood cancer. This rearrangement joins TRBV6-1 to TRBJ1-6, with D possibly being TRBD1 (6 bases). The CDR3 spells CASSADRGYNSPLHF. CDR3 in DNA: TGTGCCAGCAGTGCAGATAGGGGGTATAATTCACCCCTCCACTTT.